The entry below describes one T cell receptor (beta chain). This CDR3 contains 16 residues. Germline loops: CDR1 MGHDK, CDR2 SYGVNS. After re-calling the 5' RACE reads, TCRdb lists one entry per CDR3 protein, DNA absent. Its table records about 160,000 distinct CDR3 sequences. The data were taken from a study of monozygotic twins with inflammatory bowel disease. The sequencing sample was made of blood. This chain uses TRBV25-1 with TRBJ1-2; as DNA is missing, the TRBD1 call by TCRdb cannot be tested. The receptor's source is a human donor with ulcerative colitis or Crohn's disease, or a healthy co-twin of an affected twin (not recorded which). Here the CDR3 reads CASSEPRTGGLYGYTF.